A selection of T cell receptor beta chains follows, all from one sample in a study of response to subunit inactivated influenza vaccine. TCRdb reanalysed the RT-PCR reads using MiXCR and keeps one entry per CDR3 protein. The profile shows about 500,000 distinct CDR3 sequences, approximately 17% of them singletons. The sample was CD4+ T cells sorted from PBMCs, taken roughly 24 months after vaccination. Every receptor here comes from a man between 50 and 75 years old who received an inactivated influenza vaccine. Each CDR3 is given with its conserved first and last residue. Fields, in order: V gene, clone size, D gene, J gene, CDR3 DNA, CDR3 protein. The D gene is left open where the match is weak. The size field is filled for only some rows; it gives once, few, many or a size class.

>TRBV10-1|few|TRBD1|TRBJ2-1
TGCGCCAGCAGTTGGGACAGGGGCGAGCAGTTCTTC
CASSWDRGEQFF
>TRBV7-9|-|-|TRBJ1-6
TGTGCCAGCAGCTTAGAGGACAGTAATTCACCCCTCCACTTT
CASSLEDSNSPLHF
>TRBV6-2/TRBV6-3|-|-|TRBJ1-1
TGTGCCAGCAGTTACTCGGTGGAGGAATATAACACTGAAGCTTTCTTT
CASSYSVEEYNTEAFF
>TRBV6-1|-|TRBD2|TRBJ2-3
TGTGCCAGCAGTGACCTAGCGGGAGGTACCACAGATACGCAGTATTTT
CASSDLAGGTTDTQYF
>TRBV6-2/TRBV6-3|many|-|TRBJ2-7
TGTGCCAGTCGGGGGAGTAATACCTACGAGCAGTACTTC
CASRGSNTYEQYF
>TRBV7-9|many|-|TRBJ2-3
TGTGCCAGCAGCGGTTGGGGGTCCGCAGATACGCAGTATTTT
CASSGWGSADTQYF
>TRBV5-1|-|-|TRBJ2-1
TGCGCCAGCAGAAATACCCCCGGGACTGGAAACAATGAGCAGTTCTTC
CASRNTPGTGNNEQFF
>TRBV7-9|few|-|TRBJ2-5
TGTGCCAGCAGTAGGACAGTGTCGGGGACCCAGTACTTC
CASSRTVSGTQYF
>TRBV5-1|few|-|TRBJ2-3
TGCGCCAGCAGCTTGCGACAGGTAGGAGATACGCAGTATTTT
CASSLRQVGDTQYF
>TRBV12-3/TRBV12-4|-|TRBD1|TRBJ2-2
TGTGCCGTCAGGGGACAGCCCACCGGGGAGCTGTTTTTT
CAVRGQPTGELFF
>TRBV11-2|-|-|TRBJ2-1
TGTGCCAGCAGCCCTTATCGCGGGACTTACAATGAGCAGTTCTTC
CASSPYRGTYNEQFF
>TRBV18|-|-|TRBJ1-3
TGTGCCAGCTCACCACCTTACTCTGGAAACACCATATATTTT
CASSPPYSGNTIYF
>TRBV11-2|few|-|TRBJ2-2
TGTGCCAGCAGCTCCTACAGGGCCGGGGAGCTGTTTTTT
CASSSYRAGELFF
>TRBV20-1|-|-|TRBJ2-7
TGCAGTGCTAGGGCACAGGTTCTCGAGCAGTACTTC
CSARAQVLEQYF
>TRBV28|few|-|TRBJ2-7
TGTGCCAGCAGTTTATCGAATCCCCCGTACGAGCAGTACTTC
CASSLSNPPYEQYF
>TRBV19|-|-|TRBJ2-7
TGTGCCAGTAGTAGGTCCGGGACAAGTAATTCCTACGAGCAGTACTTC
CASSRSGTSNSYEQYF
>TRBV24-1|-|TRBD2|TRBJ2-3
TGTGCCACCGGGGCTAGCGGGGGAGCGCAAACAGATACGCAGTATTTT
CATGASGGAQTDTQYF
>TRBV14|few|-|TRBJ1-2
TGTGCCAGCAGCCAAGATTACAGCTATGGCTACACCTTC
CASSQDYSYGYTF
>TRBV20-1|few|-|TRBJ1-5
TGCAGTGCTAGAGACCGTAGGCAGACCCAAGCGGGGCCCCAGCATTTT
CSARDRRQTQAGPQHF
>TRBV4-3|many|-|TRBJ2-2
TGCGCCAGCAGCCAAGATCTAGGGGTCACCGGGGAGCTGTTTTTT
CASSQDLGVTGELFF
>TRBV29-1|few|-|TRBJ2-3
TGCAGCGTTGTGGGGGACATAAGCACAGATACGCAGTATTTT
CSVVGDISTDTQYF
>TRBV12-3/TRBV12-4|-|-|TRBJ2-6
TGTGCCAGCAGTGCCGGACAATTCTCTGGGGCCAACGTCCTGACTTTC
CASSAGQFSGANVLTF
>TRBV5-1|-|-|TRBJ1-1
TGCGCCAGCAGCGCAGGGGACGTCGGCGGCACTGAAGCTTTCTTT
CASSAGDVGGTEAFF
>TRBV28|-|-|TRBJ1-2
TGTGCCAGCAGTTTAGGGGGGGCGCTCGGCTATGGCTACACCTTC
CASSLGGALGYGYTF
>TRBV25-1|many|TRBD1|TRBJ2-7
TGTGCCAGCGCCCGGGACAGGGGGTACGAGCAGTACTTC
CASARDRGYEQYF
>TRBV29-1|many|-|TRBJ2-5
TGCAGCACTCGGAGAGGCCTCCAAGAGACCCAGTACTTC
CSTRRGLQETQYF
>TRBV12-3/TRBV12-4|few|-|TRBJ1-1
TGTGCCAGCAGTTTAGACAACCCGGGGCTTACTGAAGCTTTCTTT
CASSLDNPGLTEAFF
>TRBV20-1|-|TRBD2|TRBJ2-7
TGCAGTGCTCCTTTGAGGGGTAGCGGGTTCCCCTACGAGCAGTACTTC
CSAPLRGSGFPYEQYF
>TRBV5-1|many|-|TRBJ1-5
TGCGCCAGCAGCTCCCAATTGGGGCAGCCCCAGCATTTT
CASSSQLGQPQHF
>TRBV9|once|-|TRBJ1-3
TGTGCCAGCAGCGGAAACTCCAGGGACCGCTCTGGAAACACCATATATTTT
CASSGNSRDRSGNTIYF
>TRBV6-1|-|TRBD1|TRBJ1-6
TGTGCCAGCAGTGAATTGGGACAGGGATGGAATTCACCCCTCCACTTT
CASSELGQGWNSPLHF